These T cell receptor beta chains were read from a single sample in a study of blood T cell repertoires in COVID-19. Sequencing was performed with immunoSEQ multiplex PCR; in TCRdb, only in-frame clones are kept and a portion is missing. The sample includes approximately 210,000 clones, 82% of them seen just once. Sequencing was carried out using peripheral blood. The receptors shown here come from a woman in her forties with acute or convalescent COVID-19. Both conserved end residues are part of each CDR3.

v_call cdr3_aa
TRBV7-2 CASSLVGGGATGELFF
TRBV24-1 CATSDSSGTSTDTQYF
TRBV6-5 CASSHDRGAAGELFF
TRBV29-1 CSVVPGEYQETQYF
TRBV6-2/TRBV6-3 CASSYTDYNEQFF
TRBV5-6 CASSFRGTRNTEAFF
TRBV28 CASSSPRDRGYEQYF
TRBV5-1 CASSLRSTGTGVSGANVLTF
TRBV7-8 CASRRSGANVLTF
TRBV10-3 CAISEPGLDGTDTQYF
TRBV4-2 CASSQDRGGTEAFF
TRBV23-1 CASSQSILRQGHPRVYGYTF
TRBV7-2 CASSLSGSNTGELFF
TRBV9 CASSAFGQGANTGELFF
TRBV2 CASKLSVASGTQYNEQFF
TRBV5-6 CASSLGRGRTNEKLFF
TRBV21-1 CASSKWRRFSTDTQYF
TRBV6-5 CASRRKVTDTQYF
TRBV6-1 CASSGRKEEAAYGYTF
TRBV2 CASSEEVGGAWRRSPLHF
TRBV10-3 CAIRAGKSSYEQYF
TRBV27 CASSRLREGETQYF
TRBV19 CASSHGTGGYTEAFF
TRBV30 CAWNMWGGTDTQYF
TRBV29-1 CSVEARDTYEQYF
TRBV18 CASSPPGGGSYEQYF
TRBV2 CASSEVLLPSFEQQYF
TRBV5-6 CASSLERFERRGYNEQFF
TRBV7-6 CASSSGQGSGNTIYF
TRBV6-5 CASSDKGAYGYTF
TRBV19 CASSTDRGSEAFF
TRBV6-6 CASSLTDGIEAFF
TRBV27 CASSPQPLTGGYSYEQYF
TRBV12-5 CASVPSGSYNEQFF
TRBV6-5 CASSYSEYRYGYTF